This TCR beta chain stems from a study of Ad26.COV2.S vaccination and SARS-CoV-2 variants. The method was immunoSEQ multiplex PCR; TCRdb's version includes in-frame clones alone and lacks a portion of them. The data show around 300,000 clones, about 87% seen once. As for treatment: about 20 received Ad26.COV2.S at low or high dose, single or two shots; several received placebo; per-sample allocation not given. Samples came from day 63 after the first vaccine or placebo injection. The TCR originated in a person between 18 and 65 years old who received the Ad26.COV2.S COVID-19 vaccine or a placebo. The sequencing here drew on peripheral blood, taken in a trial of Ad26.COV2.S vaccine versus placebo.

DNA for the CDR3: TGTGCCAGCAGCTTATTATTACAGACCACAGATACGCAGTATTTT. Its translation: CASSLLLQTTDTQYF. The genes are TRBV7-2 and TRBJ2-3; D not certain. The V and J ends lost 2 bases and 2 bases respectively, with 11 bases between them. The CDR3 covers 15 residues. Germline loops: CDR1 SGHTA, CDR2 FQGNSA.